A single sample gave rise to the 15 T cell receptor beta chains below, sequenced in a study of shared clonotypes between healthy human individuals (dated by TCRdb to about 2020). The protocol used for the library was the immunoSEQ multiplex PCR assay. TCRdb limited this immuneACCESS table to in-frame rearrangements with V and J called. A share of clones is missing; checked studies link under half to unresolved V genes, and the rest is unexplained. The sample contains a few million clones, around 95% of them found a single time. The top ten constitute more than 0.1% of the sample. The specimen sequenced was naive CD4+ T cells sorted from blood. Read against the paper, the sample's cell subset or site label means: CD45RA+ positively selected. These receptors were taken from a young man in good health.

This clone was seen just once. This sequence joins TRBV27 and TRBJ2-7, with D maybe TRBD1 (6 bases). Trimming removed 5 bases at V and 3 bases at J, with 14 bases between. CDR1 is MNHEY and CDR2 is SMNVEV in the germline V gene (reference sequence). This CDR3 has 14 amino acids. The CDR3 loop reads CASSKQGPVYEQYF. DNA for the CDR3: TGTGCCAGCAGTAAACAGGGTCCGGTCTACGAGCAGTACTTC.

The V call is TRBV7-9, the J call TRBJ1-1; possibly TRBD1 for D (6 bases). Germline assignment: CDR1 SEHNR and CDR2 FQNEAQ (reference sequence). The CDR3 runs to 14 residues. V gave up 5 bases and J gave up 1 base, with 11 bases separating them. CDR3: CASSPDRKNTEAFF. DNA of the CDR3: TGTGCCAGCAGCCCAGACAGGAAGAACACTGAAGCTTTCTTT. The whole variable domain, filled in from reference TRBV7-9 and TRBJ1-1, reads DTGVSQNPRHKITKRGQNVTFRCDPISEHNRLYWYRQTLGQGPEFLTYFQNEAQLEKSRLLSDRFSAERPKGSFSTLEIQRTEQGDSAMYLCASSPDRKNTEAFFGQGTRLTVV.

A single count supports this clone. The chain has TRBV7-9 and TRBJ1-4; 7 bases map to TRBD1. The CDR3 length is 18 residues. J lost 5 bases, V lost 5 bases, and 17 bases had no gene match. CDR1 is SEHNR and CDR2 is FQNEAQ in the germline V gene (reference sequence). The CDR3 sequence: CASSQGVRDRWGNEKLFF. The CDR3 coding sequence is TGTGCCAGCAGCCAAGGCGTGAGGGACAGATGGGGAAATGAAAAACTGTTTTTT.

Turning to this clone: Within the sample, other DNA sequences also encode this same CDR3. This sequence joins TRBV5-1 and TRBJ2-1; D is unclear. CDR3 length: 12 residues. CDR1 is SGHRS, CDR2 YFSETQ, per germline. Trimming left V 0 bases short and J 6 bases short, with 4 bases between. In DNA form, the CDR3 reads TGCGCCAGCAGCTTGGCGGGCAATGAGCAGTTCTTC. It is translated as CASSLAGNEQFF.

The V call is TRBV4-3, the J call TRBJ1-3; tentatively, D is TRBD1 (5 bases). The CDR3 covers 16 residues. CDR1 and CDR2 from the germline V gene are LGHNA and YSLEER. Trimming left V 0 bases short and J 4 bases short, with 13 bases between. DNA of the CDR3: TGCGCCAGCAGCCAAGATTCGGGGGGAATAGGAAACACCATATATTTT. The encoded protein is CASSQDSGGIGNTIYF.

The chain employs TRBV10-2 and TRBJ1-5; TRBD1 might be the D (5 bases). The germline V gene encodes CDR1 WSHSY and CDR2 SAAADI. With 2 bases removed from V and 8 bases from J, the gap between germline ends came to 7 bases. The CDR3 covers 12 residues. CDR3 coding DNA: TGCGCCAGCAGTGAGAAAGGGGAGCCCCAGCATTTT. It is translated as CASSEKGEPQHF.

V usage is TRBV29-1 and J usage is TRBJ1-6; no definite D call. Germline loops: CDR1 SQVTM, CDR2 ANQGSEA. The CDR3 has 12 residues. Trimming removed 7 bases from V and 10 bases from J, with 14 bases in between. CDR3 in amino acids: CSAGSVGSPLHF. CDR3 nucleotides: TGCAGCGCCGGCTCAGTGGGCTCACCCCTCCACTTT.

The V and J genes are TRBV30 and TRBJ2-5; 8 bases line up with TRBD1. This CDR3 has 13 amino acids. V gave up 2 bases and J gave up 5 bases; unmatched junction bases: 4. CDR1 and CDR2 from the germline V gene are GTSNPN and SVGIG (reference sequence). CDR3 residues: CAWSQGQAETQYF. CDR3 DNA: TGTGCCTGGAGTCAGGGACAGGCGGAGACCCAGTACTTC.

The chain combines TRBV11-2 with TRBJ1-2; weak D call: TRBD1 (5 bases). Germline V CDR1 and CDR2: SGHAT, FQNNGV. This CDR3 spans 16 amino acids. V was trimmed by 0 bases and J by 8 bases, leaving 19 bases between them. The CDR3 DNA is TGTGCCAGCAGCTTAGAGGGGGGGAAGAATTCTCACGGCTACACCTTC. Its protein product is CASSLEGGKNSHGYTF.

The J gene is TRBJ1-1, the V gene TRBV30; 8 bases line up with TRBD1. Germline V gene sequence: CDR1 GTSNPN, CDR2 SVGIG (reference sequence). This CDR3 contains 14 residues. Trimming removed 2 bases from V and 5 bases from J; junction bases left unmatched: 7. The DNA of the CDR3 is TGTGCCTGGAGTCAGACAGGGGTTCAAACTGAAGCTTTCTTT. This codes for CAWSQTGVQTEAFF.

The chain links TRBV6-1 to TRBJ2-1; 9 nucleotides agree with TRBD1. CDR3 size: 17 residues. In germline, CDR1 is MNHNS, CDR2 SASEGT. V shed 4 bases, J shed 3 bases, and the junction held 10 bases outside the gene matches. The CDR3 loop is CASSAHRDRVVYNEQFF. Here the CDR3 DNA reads TGTGCCAGCAGTGCCCACCGGGACAGGGTTGTCTACAATGAGCAGTTCTTC.

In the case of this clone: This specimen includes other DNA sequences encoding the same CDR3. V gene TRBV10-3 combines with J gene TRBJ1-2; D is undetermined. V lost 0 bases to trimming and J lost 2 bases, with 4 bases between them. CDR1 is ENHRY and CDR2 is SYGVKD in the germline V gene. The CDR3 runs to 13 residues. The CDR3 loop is CAISESINYGYTF. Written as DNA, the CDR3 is TGTGCCATCAGTGAGTCGATAAACTATGGCTACACCTTC.

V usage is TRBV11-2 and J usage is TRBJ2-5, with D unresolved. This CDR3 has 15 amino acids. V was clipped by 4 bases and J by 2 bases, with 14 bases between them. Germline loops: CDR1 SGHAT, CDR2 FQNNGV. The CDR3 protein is CASSSSGAQQETQYF. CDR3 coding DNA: TGTGCCAGCAGCTCCTCCGGTGCCCAACAAGAGACCCAGTACTTC.

CDR3 sequence (DNA): TGTGCCAGCAGGCGGACTTCGGCAGATACGCAGTATTTT. Protein product: CASRRTSADTQYF. The J gene is TRBJ2-3, the V gene TRBV6-5; D is perhaps TRBD2 (5 bases). Germline CDR1 is MNHEY and CDR2 is SVGAGI. CDR3 size: 13 residues. Trimming stripped 6 bases from V and 4 bases from J, with 11 bases between.

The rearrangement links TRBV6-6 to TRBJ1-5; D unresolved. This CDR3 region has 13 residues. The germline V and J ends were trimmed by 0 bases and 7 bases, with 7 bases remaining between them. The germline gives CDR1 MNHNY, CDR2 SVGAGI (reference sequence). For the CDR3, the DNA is TGTGCCAGCAGTTACTCGGAATCCCAGCCCCAGCATTTT. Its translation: CASSYSESQPQHF.